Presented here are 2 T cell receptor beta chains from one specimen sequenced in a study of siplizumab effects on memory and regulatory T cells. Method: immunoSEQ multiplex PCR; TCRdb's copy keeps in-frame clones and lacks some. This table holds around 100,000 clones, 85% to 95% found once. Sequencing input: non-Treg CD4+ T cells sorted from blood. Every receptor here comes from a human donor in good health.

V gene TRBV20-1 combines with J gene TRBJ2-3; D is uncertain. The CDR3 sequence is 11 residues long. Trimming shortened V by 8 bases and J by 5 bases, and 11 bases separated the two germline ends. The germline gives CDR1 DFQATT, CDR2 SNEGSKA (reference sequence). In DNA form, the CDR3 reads TGCAGTAAACTATTTCTAGATACGCAGTATTTT. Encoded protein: CSKLFLDTQYF.

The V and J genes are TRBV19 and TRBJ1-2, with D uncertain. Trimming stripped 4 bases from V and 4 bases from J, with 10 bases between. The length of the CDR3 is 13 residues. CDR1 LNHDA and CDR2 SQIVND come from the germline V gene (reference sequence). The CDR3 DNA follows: TGTGCCAGTAGTACCGGACGGAGCTATGGCTACACCTTC. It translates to CASSTGRSYGYTF.